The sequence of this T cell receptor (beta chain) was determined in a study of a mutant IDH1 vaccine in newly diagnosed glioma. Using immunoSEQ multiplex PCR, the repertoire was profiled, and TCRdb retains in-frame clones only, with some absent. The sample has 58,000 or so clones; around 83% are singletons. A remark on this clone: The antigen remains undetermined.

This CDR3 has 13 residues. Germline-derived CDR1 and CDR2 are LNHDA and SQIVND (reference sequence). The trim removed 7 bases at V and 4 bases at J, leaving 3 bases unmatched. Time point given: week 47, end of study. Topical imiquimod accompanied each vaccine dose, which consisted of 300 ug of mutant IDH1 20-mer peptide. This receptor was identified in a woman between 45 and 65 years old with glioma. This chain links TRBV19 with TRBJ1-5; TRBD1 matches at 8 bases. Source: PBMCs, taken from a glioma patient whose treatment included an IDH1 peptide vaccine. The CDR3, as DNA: TGTGCCAGTACAGGGGGCGGGAATCAGCCCCAGCATTTT. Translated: CASTGGGNQPQHF.